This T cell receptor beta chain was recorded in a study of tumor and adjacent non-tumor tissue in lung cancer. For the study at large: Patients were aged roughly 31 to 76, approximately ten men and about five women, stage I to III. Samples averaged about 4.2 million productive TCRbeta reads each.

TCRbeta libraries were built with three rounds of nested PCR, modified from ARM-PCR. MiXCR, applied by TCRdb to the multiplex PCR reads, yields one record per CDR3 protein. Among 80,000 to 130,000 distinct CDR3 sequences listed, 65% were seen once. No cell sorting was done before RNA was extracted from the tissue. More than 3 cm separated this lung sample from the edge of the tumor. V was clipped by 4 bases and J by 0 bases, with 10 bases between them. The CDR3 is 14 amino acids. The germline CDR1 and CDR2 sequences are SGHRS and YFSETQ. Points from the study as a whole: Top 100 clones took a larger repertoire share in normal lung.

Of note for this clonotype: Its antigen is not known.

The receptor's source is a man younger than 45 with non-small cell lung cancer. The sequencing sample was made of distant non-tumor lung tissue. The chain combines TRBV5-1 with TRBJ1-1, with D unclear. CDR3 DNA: TGCGCCAGCAGCGTGGGCTCTATGAACACTGAAGCTTTCTTT. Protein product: CASSVGSMNTEAFF.